These 15 T cell receptor beta chains originate from one sample sequenced in a study of radiation and T cells in renal cell carcinoma (dated by TCRdb to about 2020). The sample's time point label, in plain terms: blood 2 weeks post-SBRT. In light of the paper, this sample's treatment or condition label describes: 15 Gy SBRT to primary tumor, nephrectomy 4 weeks later. Libraries were made using the immunoSEQ multiplex PCR assay. TCRdb limited this immuneACCESS table to in-frame rearrangements with V and J called. A share of clones is missing; checked studies link under half to unresolved V genes, and the rest is unexplained. The sample contains roughly 130,000 clones, about 88% of them found a single time. Clones ranked in the top ten supply nearly 6% of the sample. Sequenced material: blood, taken from a patient whose treatment included radiotherapy and nephrectomy. The receptors derive from a woman between 65 and 79 years old with renal cell carcinoma.

The V gene is TRBV18, the J gene TRBJ1-2; the D is unclear. The germline gives CDR1 KGHSH, CDR2 LQKENI. The CDR3 has 9 residues. Trimming removed 6 bases from V and 13 bases from J, with 9 bases in between. CDR3 in amino acids: CASSPPFTF. CDR3 DNA sequence: TGTGCCAGCTCCCCCCCTTTCACCTTC.

This clone was detected only a few times. This chain uses TRBV18 with TRBJ1-2; 7 bases map to TRBD1. With V trimmed by 9 bases and J by 3 bases, 7 bases remained unmatched. There are 13 residues in the CDR3. Germline assignment: CDR1 KGHSH and CDR2 LQKENI. CDR3 residues: CASSDRVDYGYTF. As DNA, the CDR3 is TGTGCCAGTTCCGACAGGGTGGACTATGGCTACACCTTC.

V and J are TRBV6-1 and TRBJ2-1; 9 bases agree with TRBD2. Trimming took 7 bases from V and 6 from J; bases not matched to a gene: 7. Germline lookup yields CDR1 MNHNS and CDR2 SASEGT. CDR3 length equals 14 residues. Written as DNA, the CDR3 is TGTGCCAGCACCCCGGGACTAGCCCCCAATGAGCAGTTCTTC. It encodes CASTPGLAPNEQFF.

The chain joins TRBV4-2 to TRBJ1-3; the match to TRBD1 covers 9 bases. The V and J ends lost 1 base and 0 bases, in that order; junction bases with no gene match: 10. The germline CDR1 and CDR2 sequences are LGHNA and YNFKEQ. The CDR3 consists of 19 residues. CDR3 DNA: TGTGCCAGCAGCCAAGTGGGACAGGGCTCCCTCAACTCTGGAAACACCATATATTTT. This codes for CASSQVGQGSLNSGNTIYF.

The chain recombines TRBV27 with TRBJ1-5; TRBD1 is a possible D gene (6 bases). This CDR3 comprises 15 residues. Germline values: CDR1 MNHEY, CDR2 SMNVEV (reference sequence). V was shortened by 4 bases and J by 7 bases, with 17 bases between the two germline ends. The CDR3 is CASSWRGGQEQPQHF. The CDR3 DNA sequence: TGTGCCAGCAGTTGGCGCGGGGGGCAAGAGCAGCCCCAGCATTTT.

This chain links TRBV10-3 with TRBJ2-3; 7 bases line up with TRBD2. J gave up 4 bases and V 6 bases, and 7 bases lay outside the gene matches. CDR1 is ENHRY, CDR2 SYGVKD, per germline. The CDR3 contains 14 residues. This CDR3 is CAIRGTIDSDTQYF. CDR3 coding DNA: TGTGCCATCAGAGGGACTATCGATTCAGATACGCAGTATTTT.

V gene TRBV6-1 combines with J gene TRBJ2-2; perhaps TRBD2 as D (5 bases). The CDR3 sequence is 14 residues long. Germline assignment: CDR1 MNHNS and CDR2 SASEGT. V was cut by 6 bases and J by 0 bases, with 8 bases left in between. CDR3 coding DNA: TGTGCCAGCAGAGAGGGTCCGAACACCGGGGAGCTGTTTTTT. Translating it yields CASREGPNTGELFF.

V is TRBV6-6 and J is TRBJ1-2, with 7 bases lining up with TRBD1. V lost 2 bases and J lost 8; bases outside the gene matches: 8. Germline loops: CDR1 MNHNY, CDR2 SVGAGI (reference sequence). The CDR3 loop spans 14 amino acids. Here the CDR3 DNA reads TGTGCCAGCAGTTACCAGGACAGGAAGAGGGGCTACACCTTC. It encodes CASSYQDRKRGYTF.

The chain uses TRBV7-9 and TRBJ2-3; D remains ambiguous. Germline loops: CDR1 SEHNR, CDR2 FQNEAQ (reference sequence). CDR3 length: 12 residues. V gave up 5 bases and J gave up 6 bases, with 9 bases separating them. CDR3 DNA: TGTGCCAGCAGCGAGTCATCCGATACGCAGTATTTT. Translation: CASSESSDTQYF.

The chain carries TRBV19 and TRBJ2-3; 7 nucleotides line up with TRBD1. The CDR3 is 13 amino acids. Germline V gene lookup returns CDR1 LNHDA and CDR2 SQIVND (reference sequence). The V gene end was trimmed by 7 bases and the J gene end by 6 bases; junction bases not matched to a gene: 7. CDR3 sequence: CASTDRAGDTQYF. The CDR3 nucleotides are TGTGCCAGTACCGACAGGGCTGGGGATACGCAGTATTTT.

This clone was seen only once. The chain carries TRBV28 and TRBJ2-7, with D perhaps given as TRBD1 or TRBD2 (5 bases each). This CDR3 spans 14 amino acids. Germline-derived CDR1 and CDR2 are MDHEN and SYDVKM. V lost 6 bases to trimming and J lost 2 bases, with 14 bases between them. The CDR3 DNA follows: TGTGCCAGCAGACCCGGGACGGTGACCTACGAGCAGTACTTC. Translated, it gives CASRPGTVTYEQYF.

The V gene is TRBV5-1, the J gene TRBJ2-5; D possibly corresponds to TRBD1 (6 bases). With 4 bases removed from V and 6 bases from J, the gap between germline ends came to 25 bases. Germline lookup yields CDR1 SGHRS and CDR2 YFSETQ. CDR3 size: 17 residues. CDR3 in DNA: TGCGCCAGCAGCAAGGGCAAGCTGCAGGGGATCTCGCAGACCCAGTACTTC. Its protein is CASSKGKLQGISQTQYF.

The chain uses TRBV6-1 and TRBJ2-7; 10 positions agree with TRBD2. The CDR3 covers 15 residues. Germline V lookup: CDR1 MNHNS, CDR2 SASEGT. V was clipped by 2 bases and J by 7 bases; unmatched bases: 8. In DNA form, the CDR3 reads TGTGCCAGCAGTGAACCGGGACTAGCGCCGTGGGAGCAGTACTTC. Residues: CASSEPGLAPWEQYF.

The CDR3: CAIRTGSISTEAFF. The CDR3 region has the DNA TGTGCCATCCGAACGGGATCAATAAGCACTGAAGCTTTCTTT. The rearrangement links TRBV5-4 to TRBJ1-1; D gene uncertain. This CDR3 is built from 14 residues. V lost 9 bases and J 4 bases, leaving 19 bases between the germline ends. Germline V gives CDR1 SGHNT, CDR2 YYREEE (reference sequence).

CDR3 region: CASSQDLRGSTDTQYF. The CDR3 coding sequence is TGTGCCAGCAGCCAAGATTTGAGGGGCAGCACAGATACGCAGTATTTT. V usage is TRBV14 and J usage is TRBJ2-3; D is possibly TRBD1 or TRBD2 (5 bases each). Germline V gene sequence: CDR1 SGHDN, CDR2 FVKESK. CDR3 length: 16 residues. The ends were cut back, 0 bases at V and 0 bases at J, with 10 bases in the middle.